This is a list of T cell receptor beta chains from one sample in a study of T cell responses to AZD1222 COVID-19 vaccine. Method: immunoSEQ multiplex PCR; TCRdb's copy keeps in-frame clones and lacks some. The sample carries over 120,000 clones, around 93% recorded once. This specimen was peripheral blood, taken 28 days after the second AZD1222 dose. The receptor set was obtained from an adult who received the AZD1222 COVID-19 vaccine. Both conserved end residues are part of each CDR3. A D gene is named only where the DNA matches it firmly. Clone size is stated in some rows and not others, as once, few, many or a class when expanded.

D | J | size | V | CDR3 | DNA
TRBD2 | TRBJ2-4 | NA | TRBV5-1 | CASSSTTSGGHGIQYF | TGCGCCAGCAGCTCGACGACTAGCGGGGGGCACGGCATTCAGTACTTC
NA | TRBJ2-3 | NA | TRBV5-1 | CATCKSGPADTQYF | TGCGCCACCTGTAAGAGCGGGCCCGCTGATACGCAGTATTTT
NA | TRBJ1-4 | once | TRBV11-2 | CASSLVRNEKLFF | TGTGCCAGCAGCTTAGTCAGGAATGAAAAACTGTTTTTT
TRBD2 | TRBJ2-3 | NA | TRBV28 | CASSSTNPGLASRDTQYF | TGTGCCAGCAGTAGTACGAATCCGGGACTAGCGTCCAGAGATACGCAGTATTTT
NA | TRBJ2-7 | NA | TRBV2 | CASRGWGSYEQYF | TGTGCCAGCAGAGGGTGGGGCTCCTACGAGCAGTACTTC
NA | TRBJ1-3 | NA | TRBV7-6 | CASSLVGAISGNTIYF | TGTGCCAGCAGCTTAGTGGGAGCTATTTCTGGAAACACCATATATTTT
TRBD2 | TRBJ2-1 | NA | TRBV27 | CASSLSISGSPWNEQFF | TGTGCCAGCAGTTTATCGATTAGCGGGAGTCCCTGGAATGAGCAGTTCTTC
NA | TRBJ2-5 | NA | TRBV28 | CASGLQGTQYF | TGTGCCAGCGGTCTACAGGGTACCCAGTACTTC
TRBD2 | TRBJ2-3 | NA | TRBV29-1 | CSVRELDTQYF | TGCAGCGTGCGGGAGTTAGATACGCAGTATTTT
NA | TRBJ2-7 | NA | TRBV5-5 | CASSLIRGGEQYF | TGTGCCAGCAGCTTGATCAGGGGTGGAGAGCAGTACTTC
TRBD2 | TRBJ2-2 | NA | TRBV10-3 | CAISNGLAGGLRELFF | TGTGCCATCAGTAACGGACTAGCGGGAGGACTCCGGGAGCTGTTTTTT
NA | TRBJ1-2 | NA | TRBV6-5 | CASSLQGSLNYGYTF | TGTGCCAGCAGTCTACAGGGTTCACTAAACTATGGCTACACCTTC
NA | TRBJ1-5 | NA | TRBV4-1 | CASSQVGSVRGPQHF | TGCGCCAGCAGCCAAGTAGGTTCGGTGCGGGGGCCCCAGCATTTT
NA | TRBJ2-6 | once | TRBV18 | CASSPPSGGLSGANVLTF | TGTGCCAGCTCACCACCGTCTGGGGGGCTCTCTGGGGCCAACGTCCTGACTTTC
TRBD2 | TRBJ2-3 | NA | TRBV5-4 | CASSLREGGSDTQYF | TGTGCCAGCAGCTTGCGGGAGGGGGGTTCGGATACGCAGTATTTT
NA | TRBJ1-1 | NA | TRBV15 | CATSRVESEAFF | TGTGCCACCAGCAGAGTAGAGTCTGAAGCTTTCTTT
NA | TRBJ2-7 | NA | TRBV28 | CASTPQGAPYEQYF | TGTGCCAGCACCCCCCAGGGCGCTCCCTACGAGCAGTACTTC
TRBD1 | TRBJ2-1 | NA | TRBV30 | CAGGVLYNEQFF | TGTGCAGGGGGCGTGCTTTACAATGAGCAGTTCTTC
NA | TRBJ2-1 | NA | TRBV1 | CTSSQDYIWGSFNEQFF | TGCACCAGCAGCCAAGATTATATTTGGGGCTCCTTCAATGAGCAGTTCTTC
NA | TRBJ1-2 | NA | TRBV9 | CASSVWNYGYTF | TGTGCCAGCAGCGTCTGGAACTATGGCTACACCTTC
NA | TRBJ2-5 | NA | TRBV19 | CASSAKNRGGGETQYF | TGTGCCAGTAGTGCTAAAAACAGGGGAGGTGGAGAGACCCAGTACTTC
NA | TRBJ2-3 | NA | TRBV5-1 | CASSLEAPYTDTQYF | TGCGCCAGCAGCTTGGAGGCACCGTACACAGATACGCAGTATTTT
NA | TRBJ2-1 | NA | TRBV10-2 | CASSESGGGNEQFF | TGCGCCAGCAGTGAGTCGGGAGGGGGAAATGAGCAGTTCTTC
NA | TRBJ2-4 | NA | TRBV3-1/TRBV3-2 | CASSQDLLAKNIQYF | TGTGCCAGCAGCCAAGATCTCCTAGCCAAAAACATTCAGTACTTC
TRBD1 | TRBJ1-1 | NA | TRBV19 | CASSIVQGATEAFF | TGTGCCAGTAGTATAGTGCAGGGGGCCACTGAAGCTTTCTTT
TRBD1 | TRBJ2-1 | NA | TRBV7-9 | CASSDTGGRINEQFF | TGTGCCAGCAGTGACACAGGGGGACGGATTAATGAGCAGTTCTTC
NA | TRBJ1-2 | NA | TRBV11-2 | CASSHRVKVDGYTF | TGTGCCAGCAGCCACAGGGTTAAGGTCGATGGCTACACCTTC
NA | TRBJ1-5 | NA | TRBV24-1 | CATSDLGRNQPQHF | TGTGCCACCAGTGATTTGGGACGTAATCAGCCCCAGCATTTT
TRBD1 | TRBJ1-3 | NA | TRBV27 | CASSPHSVGTVHFRSGNTIYF | TGTGCCAGCAGTCCTCATTCAGTCGGGACAGTGCATTTTCGTTCTGGAAACACCATATATTTT
TRBD1 | TRBJ2-2 | NA | TRBV5-4 | CASSPDRARTTGELFF | TGTGCCAGCAGCCCGGACAGGGCGCGGACCACCGGGGAGCTGTTTTTT
TRBD1 | TRBJ2-2 | NA | TRBV9 | CASSATGQGRTGELFF | TGTGCCAGCAGCGCTACAGGACAGGGTCGAACCGGGGAGCTGTTTTTT
NA | TRBJ1-2 | NA | TRBV6-1 | CASSEAARAAGYTF | TGTGCCAGCAGTGAAGCTGCCAGGGCGGCTGGCTACACCTTC
NA | TRBJ2-2 | NA | TRBV15 | CATSRDLGHTGELFF | TGTGCCACCAGCAGAGATCTCGGACACACCGGGGAGCTGTTTTTT
NA | TRBJ2-2 | NA | TRBV5-1 | CASSLPANTGELFF | TGCGCCAGCAGCTTACCCGCGAACACCGGGGAGCTGTTTTTT
TRBD1 | TRBJ1-5 | NA | TRBV5-1 | CASSRRGGQGHNQPQHF | TGCGCCAGCAGCCGACGAGGGGGACAGGGCCACAATCAGCCCCAGCATTTT
NA | TRBJ2-5 | NA | TRBV6-1 | CASSEVGDINF | TGTGCCAGCAGTGAAGTTGGGGACATCAACTTC
NA | TRBJ1-6 | NA | TRBV18 | CASSPIQEYNSPLHF | TGTGCCAGCTCACCGATACAGGAGTATAATTCACCCCTCCACTTT
TRBD1 | TRBJ2-5 | NA | TRBV28 | CASSLGQGRATQYF | TGTGCCAGCAGTTTAGGACAGGGGCGGGCGACCCAGTACTTC
NA | TRBJ1-2 | NA | TRBV4-2 | CASSHITGDYGYTF | TGTGCCAGCAGCCATATTACAGGAGACTATGGCTACACCTTC
NA | TRBJ2-2 | few | TRBV5-5 | CASSPEGPSLFTNTGELFF | TGTGCCAGCAGCCCGGAGGGACCCTCACTTTTTACGAACACCGGGGAGCTGTTTTTT
NA | TRBJ1-4 | NA | TRBV19 | CASSIAVRDEKLFF | TGTGCCAGTAGTATAGCGGTCCGGGATGAAAAACTGTTTTTT
NA | TRBJ2-5 | NA | TRBV27 | CASSLSGETQYF | TGTGCCAGCAGTTTATCGGGAGAGACCCAGTACTTC
NA | TRBJ1-2 | NA | TRBV14 | CASSQPANYGYTF | TGTGCCAGCAGCCAACCCGCTAACTATGGCTACACCTTC
TRBD2 | TRBJ2-5 | NA | TRBV7-9 | CASSAGERGVETQYF | TGTGCCAGCAGTGCCGGCGAGCGGGGGGTAGAGACCCAGTACTTC
TRBD1 | TRBJ1-3 | NA | TRBV18 | CASSPRQGEDTIYF | TGTGCCAGCTCACCGCGCCAGGGGGAAGACACCATATATTTT
TRBD1 | TRBJ1-1 | NA | TRBV19 | CASSDRGMNTEAFF | TGTGCCAGTAGTGACAGGGGTATGAACACTGAAGCTTTCTTT
TRBD1 | TRBJ1-3 | NA | TRBV19 | CASSDGQGPGNTIYF | TGTGCCAGTAGCGATGGACAGGGGCCTGGAAACACCATATATTTT
NA | TRBJ1-5 | NA | TRBV27 | CASSFNQPQHF | TGTGCCAGCAGTTTTAATCAGCCCCAGCATTTT
NA | TRBJ1-1 | NA | TRBV9 | CASSVGFRSTLTEAFF | TGTGCCAGCAGCGTAGGGTTCCGGTCGACGCTCACTGAAGCTTTCTTT
NA | TRBJ1-6 | NA | TRBV27 | CASSPNRVSGSPLHF | TGTGCCAGCAGTCCCAACAGGGTTTCCGGGTCACCCCTCCACTTT
NA | TRBJ2-1 | NA | TRBV7-2 | CASGRTGAEQFF | TGTGCCAGCGGAAGAACGGGGGCTGAGCAGTTCTTC
TRBD1 | TRBJ1-5 | NA | TRBV19 | CASSGDRGYQPQHF | TGTGCCAGTAGTGGAGACAGGGGTTATCAGCCCCAGCATTTT
NA | TRBJ1-2 | NA | TRBV28 | CASSASGTTNGYTF | TGTGCCAGCAGTGCCTCCGGGACAACTAATGGCTACACCTTC
TRBD1 | TRBJ2-3 | NA | TRBV10-3 | CAISRMGQVGADTQYF | TGTGCCATCAGCAGGATGGGACAGGTAGGCGCAGATACGCAGTATTTT
NA | TRBJ2-2 | NA | TRBV11-3 | CASSLDETGELFF | TGTGCCAGCAGCTTGGATGAGACCGGGGAGCTGTTTTTT
TRBD1 | TRBJ1-5 | NA | TRBV28 | CASNREGTEGDGPQHF | TGTGCCAGCAACCGAGAGGGGACAGAGGGTGATGGGCCCCAGCATTTT
NA | TRBJ2-1 | NA | TRBV21-1 | CASSSPVGLAGGKCSYNEQFF | TGTGCCAGCAGCTCCCCGGTGGGACTAGCGGGAGGGAAATGCTCCTACAATGAGCAGTTCTTC
TRBD2 | TRBJ2-1 | NA | TRBV2 | CASTLLAYEQFF | TGTGCCAGCACTTTACTAGCGTATGAGCAGTTCTTC
NA | TRBJ2-7 | NA | TRBV19 | CASRPGRNYEQYF | TGTGCCAGTAGGCCGGGACGGAACTACGAGCAGTACTTC
NA | TRBJ2-3 | NA | TRBV28 | CASTPRQHTQYF | TGTGCCAGCACCCCCCGACAGCATACGCAGTATTTT